Detailed here is one TCR beta chain. Its target is not known. This specimen belongs to a study of shared clonotypes between healthy human individuals. CDR3 length: 14 amino acids. Trimming removed 3 bases from V and 3 bases from J, with 11 bases in between. CDR1 is GTSNPN and CDR2 is SVGIG in the germline V gene (reference sequence). Some 30,000 T cell genomes (about 300 ng DNA) went into each PBMC replicate. Method: immunoSEQ multiplex PCR; TCRdb's copy keeps in-frame clones and lacks some. The table lists approximately 500,000 clones, about three quarters of them singletons, with approximately 13% in the top ten. Overall study findings and caveats: Limitation of the genetic and exposure-history diversity represented came from the few donors.

This TCR was sampled from a woman aged 40 to 55 in good health. Some clones in this sample may be carry-over from other donors' samples. The chain employs TRBV30 and TRBJ2-2, with D perhaps TRBD1 (5 bases). Material: PBMCs. CDR3 residues: CAWRTDRYTGELFF. The CDR3 region has the DNA TGTGCCTGGAGAACAGACAGATACACCGGGGAGCTGTTTTTT.